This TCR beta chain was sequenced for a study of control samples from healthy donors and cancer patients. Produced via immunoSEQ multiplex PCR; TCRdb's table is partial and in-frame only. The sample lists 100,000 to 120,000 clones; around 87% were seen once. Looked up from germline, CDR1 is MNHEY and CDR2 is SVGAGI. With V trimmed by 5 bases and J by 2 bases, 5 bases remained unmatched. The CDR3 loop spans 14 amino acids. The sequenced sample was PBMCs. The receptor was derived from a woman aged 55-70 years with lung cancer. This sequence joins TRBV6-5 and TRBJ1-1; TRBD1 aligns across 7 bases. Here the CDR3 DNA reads TGTGCCAGCAGTCGAACAGGGGTAAACACTGAAGCTTTCTTT. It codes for CASSRTGVNTEAFF.